This passage covers 17 T cell receptor beta chains from one sample sequenced in a study of human T cells and chemical hapten exposure. TCRdb redid the calling of the RACE reads with MiXCR, one entry per CDR3 protein. The sample lists 270,000 or so distinct CDR3 sequences, 7.7% occurring once. The time point: pre-sensitization, week 0. The treatment is: therapeutic diphenylcyclopropenone sensitization with weekly scalp DPC. Specimen: whole blood, collected in connection with sensitization to the hapten diphenylcyclopropenone (DPC). The receptors stem from a man between 18 and 29 years old with alopecia areata. Some clones in this sample may be carry-over from other donors' samples.

For this clonotype: A single base separates this from a much larger clone, so it may be a read error. The chain links TRBV14 to TRBJ1-2; D call uncertain. V lost 3 bases, J lost 2 bases, and 7 bases lay in between. The germline V gene encodes CDR1 SGHDN and CDR2 FVKESK. CDR3 length equals 13 residues. The CDR3 region is CASSQGNNYGYTF. CDR3 bases: TGTGCCAGCAGCCAGGGGAACAACTATGGCTACACCTTC.

As DNA, the CDR3 is TGTGCCAGCAGCCGGACAGGGGACTACACCTTC. Protein: CASSRTGDYTF. The chain is built from TRBV3-1 and TRBJ1-2; 9 bases align to TRBD1. Germline trimming cut 4 bases from V and 10 bases from J; bases unmatched to any gene: 1. There are 11 residues in the CDR3. Per the germline V gene, CDR1 is LGHDT and CDR2 is YNNKEL (reference sequence). Looking up the rest from reference TRBV3-1 and TRBJ1-2 gives the full variable domain: DTAVSQTPKYLVTQMGNDKSIKCEQNLGHDTMYWYKQDSKKFLKIMFSYNNKELIINETVPNRFSPKSPDKAHLNLHINSLELGDSAVYFCASSRTGDYTFGSGTRLTVV.

This clonotype appeared many times. The chain couples TRBV9 to TRBJ1-2; perhaps TRBD1 as D (5 bases). The germline V and J ends were trimmed by 2 bases and 2 bases, with 10 bases remaining between them. The germline V gene has CDR1 SGDLS and CDR2 YYNGEE. The CDR3 is made up of 14 amino acids. As DNA, the CDR3 is TGTGCCAGCAGCGTTCTGGGGGAGAACTATGGCTACACCTTC. As protein: CASSVLGENYGYTF.

This clonotype was seen many times. The chain combines TRBV7-2 with TRBJ1-4, with D maybe TRBD1 (5 bases). Germline assignment: CDR1 SGHTA and CDR2 FQGNSA. The CDR3 consists of 14 residues. V lost 6 bases, J lost 5 bases, and 13 bases lay in between. The CDR3 region has the DNA TGTGCCAGCAGTTCCGGGACGTTCAATGAAAAACTGTTTTTT. It encodes CASSSGTFNEKLFF.

The chain combines TRBV7-9 with TRBJ2-7; a possible D gene is TRBD1 (7 bases). V was pared by 5 bases and J by 3 bases, with 23 bases between. Germline V gene sequence: CDR1 SEHNR, CDR2 FQNEAQ (reference sequence). The CDR3 contains 17 residues. The CDR3 DNA reads as TGTGCCAGCAGCCCGATTATCCGGAGGGACAGAGACTACGAGCAGTACTTC. The encoded protein is CASSPIIRRDRDYEQYF.

This clonotype showed up many times. The gene calls are TRBV9 and TRBJ2-2, with D perhaps matching TRBD1 (5 bases). The CDR3 extends over 14 amino acids. Trimming removed 4 bases from V and 3 bases from J, with 10 bases in between. CDR1 SGDLS and CDR2 YYNGEE come from the germline V gene. CDR3: CASSPRVYTGELFF. The CDR3 nucleotides read TGTGCCAGCAGCCCCAGGGTATACACCGGGGAGCTGTTTTTT.

V usage is TRBV20-1 and J usage is TRBJ2-1, with TRBD2 matching over 10 bases. The J segment lost 3 bases and the V segment lost 4 bases, leaving 3 bases of the junction unmatched. This CDR3 comprises 14 residues. Germline V lookup: CDR1 DFQATT, CDR2 SNEGSKA (reference sequence). The CDR3 spells CSAKGTSDYNEQFF. CDR3 nucleotides: TGCAGTGCTAAAGGGACTAGCGACTACAATGAGCAGTTCTTC.

This sequence joins TRBV7-8 and TRBJ2-1; 10 bases align to TRBD1. Germline CDR1 SGHVS, CDR2 FQNEAQ. The CDR3 loop spans 15 amino acids. J was trimmed by 5 bases and V by 5 bases; bases with no gene match: 6. The CDR3 DNA is TGTGCCAGCAGCATTCCCGGGACAGGGGACAATGAGCAGTTCTTC. Its protein product is CASSIPGTGDNEQFF.

This clonotype was counted many times. The chain is built from TRBV4-3 and TRBJ2-3; 10 bases align to TRBD1. The CDR3 loop spans 15 amino acids. The V gene end was trimmed by 5 bases and the J gene end by 7 bases; junction bases not matched to a gene: 9. The germline gives CDR1 LGHNA, CDR2 YSLEER. The CDR3 reads CASSSTGTGANTQYF. DNA for the CDR3: TGCGCCAGCAGCTCAACCGGGACAGGGGCGAATACGCAGTATTTT.

This clonotype was observed a handful of times. The rearrangement links TRBV5-5 to TRBJ1-4, with TRBD1 identical over 7 bases. V shed 5 bases, J shed 0 bases, and the junction held 7 bases outside the gene matches. CDR3 length: 16 amino acids. Germline CDR1 is SGHKS and CDR2 is YYEKEE (reference sequence). The CDR3 sequence: CASSAPGTATNEKLFF. The CDR3 nucleotides read TGTGCCAGCAGTGCACCCGGGACAGCAACTAATGAAAAACTGTTTTTT. Complete variable domain (other parts from reference TRBV5-5 and TRBJ1-4): DAGVTQSPTHLIKTRGQQVTLRCSPISGHKSVSWYQQVLGQGPQFIFQYYEKEERGRGNFPDRFSARQFPNYSSELNVNALLLGDSALYLCASSAPGTATNEKLFFGSGTQLSVL.

This clonotype has ten or more counts. The CDR3 spells CASSGQGYNEQFF. The CDR3 region has the DNA TGTGCCAGCAGTGGACAGGGCTACAATGAGCAGTTCTTC. The chain carries TRBV2 and TRBJ2-1; TRBD1 aligns across 7 bases. J was trimmed by 3 bases and V by 4 bases; bases with no gene match: 0. Germline lookup yields CDR1 SNHLY and CDR2 FYNNEI. The CDR3 runs 13 residues.

This clonotype is a singleton in its sample. The V call is TRBV18, the J call TRBJ2-5; TRBD2 might be the D (5 bases). Deletions cut 3 bases from V and 4 bases from J, with 9 bases between. This CDR3 is 13 amino acids long. Germline values: CDR1 KGHSH, CDR2 LQKENI. The CDR3: CASSPRDIETQYF. The CDR3 region has the DNA TGTGCCAGCTCACCTCGGGATATAGAGACCCAGTACTTC.

The chain couples TRBV6-2 or TRBV6-3 to TRBJ1-2; D is undetermined. The length of the CDR3 is 15 residues. From germline, CDR1 is MNHEY and CDR2 SVGEGT. Trimming removed 2 bases from V and 1 base from J, with 11 bases in between. The CDR3 bases are TGTGCCAGCAGTTACCCGGTTTTGGGTAACTATGGCTACACCTTC. This gives the protein CASSYPVLGNYGYTF.

This clonotype occurred a few times. The rearrangement links TRBV4-1 to TRBJ2-7; D is uncertain. Trimming cost V 7 bases and J 1 base, with 11 bases left between them. The CDR3 runs to 13 residues. The V gene's germline CDR1 is MGHRA and CDR2 YSYEKL. CDR3 DNA sequence: TGCGCCAGCAAATCAGACGGTTCCTACGAGCAGTACTTC. This codes for CASKSDGSYEQYF.

The chain recombines TRBV28 with TRBJ2-2; D perhaps matches TRBD1 (5 bases). V lost 6 bases, J lost 2 bases, and 10 bases lay in between. Germline V gene sequence: CDR1 MDHEN, CDR2 SYDVKM. The CDR3 consists of 14 residues. In DNA form, the CDR3 reads TGTGCCAGCAGGAAGGACACTAACACCGGGGAGCTGTTTTTT. Amino acid sequence: CASRKDTNTGELFF. Variable domain in full (rest from reference TRBV28 and TRBJ2-2): DVKVTQSSRYLVKRTGEKVFLECVQDMDHENMFWYRQDPGLGLRLIYFSYDVKMKEKGDIPEGYSVSREKKERFSLILESASTNQTSMYLCASRKDTNTGELFFGEGSRLTVL.

The chain couples TRBV4-3 to TRBJ2-2; TRBD2 is a possible D gene (5 bases). The CDR3 is 16 residues long. V was pared by 0 bases and J by 0 bases, with 8 bases between. Germline CDR1 reads LGHNA; CDR2 reads YSLEER. In nucleotides, the CDR3 is TGCGCCAGCAGCCAAGAAGCCGGGACGAACACCGGGGAGCTGTTTTTT. This encodes CASSQEAGTNTGELFF.

This clonotype was seen many times. The chain couples TRBV5-5 to TRBJ1-1; 8 bases match TRBD1. With 4 bases clipped from V and 5 bases from J, the junction kept 10 bases outside the gene matches. This CDR3 is 15 amino acids long. CDR1 and CDR2 from the germline V gene are SGHKS and YYEKEE (reference sequence). CDR3 sequence reads: CASSIQTGVLTEAFF. CDR3 sequence (DNA): TGTGCCAGCAGCATACAGACAGGGGTCTTAACTGAAGCTTTCTTT.